This TCR beta chain was sequenced in a study of blood T cell repertoires in COVID-19. Study context: T cells, B-cell-depleted T cells, or PBMCs supplied cDNA or gDNA.

Unmatched junction bases numbered 13, after V lost 4 bases and J lost 3 bases. The CDR3 sequence is 18 residues long. CDR1 and CDR2 (germline): MDHEN, SYDVKM. The assay was immunoSEQ multiplex PCR, and TCRdb's table has in-frame clones only and misses some. The sample carries 200,000 to 300,000 clones, over 75% recorded once. Source material: peripheral blood. This clonotype originated in a human donor in a cohort sampled during active COVID-19. This chain connects TRBV28 to TRBJ2-3; 10 bases map to TRBD1. As DNA, the CDR3 is TGTGCCAGCAGTTGGATCTTGAGGACAGGGGGTGGGACAGATACGCAGTATTTT. It yields the protein CASSWILRTGGGTDTQYF.